This is a list of T cell receptor beta chains from one sample in a study of multiple sclerosis patients with progressive multifocal leukoencephalopathy. The data were produced by immunoSEQ multiplex PCR, yet TCRdb's version contains in-frame clones alone and is incomplete. The table shows about 28,000 clones, with approximately 90% occurring only once. The source material was PBMCs. These receptors all come from a human donor with multiple sclerosis. The CDR3 runs from the conserved cysteine through the conserved F or W. D genes are given only for firm matches. Size tells how often a clone was seen (once, few, many) or the class of an expanded clone, and some rows leave it out.

cdr3_length	clone_size	d_call	j_call	v_call	cdr3_nt	cdr3_aa
15	.	TRBD1	TRBJ1-2	TRBV7-9	TGTGCCAGCAGCCAGCAGGGACAGGGAGGCTATGGCTACACCTTC	CASSQQGQGGYGYTF
13	.	.	TRBJ2-5	TRBV2	TGTGCCAGCAGTAGAATGACCCAAGAGACCCAGTACTTC	CASSRMTQETQYF
17	.	TRBD2	TRBJ2-3	TRBV4-2	TGTGCCAGCAGCCCGTATAGCGGGGGGGGGAGCACAGATACGCAGTATTTT	CASSPYSGGGSTDTQYF
14	.	TRBD1	TRBJ1-1	TRBV7-3	TGTGCCAGCAGCAGACAGGGTGTAGGCACTGAAGCTTTCTTT	CASSRQGVGTEAFF
12	.	.	TRBJ1-6	TRBV7-6	TGTGCCAGCAGCTCTCCGGTTTCACCCCTCCACTTT	CASSSPVSPLHF
18	.	TRBD2	TRBJ2-5	TRBV2	TGTGCCAGCAGTGCAGTTGGGGCTAGCGGGGGGGGCCAAGAGACCCAGTACTTC	CASSAVGASGGGQETQYF
15	.	TRBD1	TRBJ1-2	TRBV14	TGTGCCAGCAGCCGGGCCGGGACAGGGAACTATGGCTACACCTTC	CASSRAGTGNYGYTF
16	.	.	TRBJ2-2	TRBV5-4	TGTGCCAGCAGCTCGCCCAAAACAGGGATTTCCGGGGAGCTGTTTTTT	CASSSPKTGISGELFF
17	once	.	TRBJ1-6	TRBV19	TGTGCCAGTAGTGGCAGGTCACCAAGCTCCTATAATTCACCCCTCCACTTT	CASSGRSPSSYNSPLHF
12	.	TRBD1	TRBJ1-5	TRBV29-1	TGCAGCGTTGGGGACAGCTATCAGCCCCAGCATTTT	CSVGDSYQPQHF
18	.	TRBD1	TRBJ1-1	TRBV4-2	TGTGCCAGCAGCCAAGAATTGGGAACAGGGGGGGAAAACACTGAAGCTTTCTTT	CASSQELGTGGENTEAFF
12	.	.	TRBJ1-5	TRBV5-6	TGTGCCAGCAGCCTCGGAAATCAGCCCCAGCATTTT	CASSLGNQPQHF
16	few	TRBD1	TRBJ1-2	TRBV6-5	TGTGCCAGCAGTTTGGGACAGGGGGCGCGCGCCTATGGCTACACCTTC	CASSLGQGARAYGYTF
12	.	.	TRBJ1-2	TRBV28	TGTGCCAGCAATCAAGGGGGATGGGGCTACACCTTC	CASNQGGWGYTF
14	.	.	TRBJ2-2	TRBV4-3	TGCGCCAGCAGCCAGAAGCAGGGTACCGGGGAGCTGTTTTTT	CASSQKQGTGELFF
14	.	.	TRBJ1-2	TRBV5-6	TGTGCCAGCAGCTTAGGGAATACTAACTATGGCTACACCTTC	CASSLGNTNYGYTF
16	.	TRBD2	TRBJ2-3	TRBV4-2	TGTGCCAGCAGCCAAGATCTAGCGGGGGGTACAGATACGCAGTATTTT	CASSQDLAGGTDTQYF
14	.	.	TRBJ2-5	TRBV30	TGTGCCTGGACCCGTTTAGCGCTCCAAGAGACCCAGTACTTC	CAWTRLALQETQYF
14	.	TRBD1	TRBJ1-6	TRBV6-5	TGTGCCAGTAGTTACTCGGGGACAGGGTCACCCCTCCACTTT	CASSYSGTGSPLHF
16	.	TRBD1	TRBJ1-1	TRBV7-9	TGTGCCAGCAGCATGCCGGGACAGGGCCTGAACACTGAAGCTTTCTTT	CASSMPGQGLNTEAFF
14	.	.	TRBJ2-3	TRBV5-1	TGCGCCAGCAGCACGTATCTAGGCACAGATACGCAGTATTTT	CASSTYLGTDTQYF
12	.	.	TRBJ1-1	TRBV11-2	TGTGCCAGCAGCTTAGATGAGGCTGAAGCTTTCTTT	CASSLDEAEAFF
16	.	TRBD1	TRBJ1-1	TRBV12-5	TGTGCTAGTGGTTTGTCTTCGACAGGGGGCAATGCTGAAGCTTTCTTT	CASGLSSTGGNAEAFF
16	.	.	TRBJ2-3	TRBV6-4	TGTGCCAGCAGTGACTCTGCGGGGGCTAGCACAGATACGCAGTATTTT	CASSDSAGASTDTQYF
12	.	.	TRBJ2-1	TRBV7-9	TGTGCCAGCAGCCCCGGGCACCCGATGAAGTTCTTC	CASSPGHPMKFF
14	.	.	TRBJ2-5	TRBV6-1	TGTGCCAGCACCTTTCAAACGGGGCGGGAGACCCAGTACTTC	CASTFQTGRETQYF
19	.	.	TRBJ2-1	TRBV6-1	TGTGCCAGCAATCAAGCAGCGGGACAGTATTTCTCCCGGTACAATGAGCAGTTCTTC	CASNQAAGQYFSRYNEQFF
13	.	.	TRBJ1-4	TRBV30	TGTGCCTGGACCAGGGACTCCCATGAAAAACTGTTTTTT	CAWTRDSHEKLFF
13	.	TRBD1	TRBJ1-2	TRBV6-5	TGTGCCAGCACACCCGGGACAGGGAATGGCTACACCTTC	CASTPGTGNGYTF
16	.	TRBD1	TRBJ2-7	TRBV6-6	TGTGCCAGCAGAACCCTCGGGACAGGGGCTCTCTACGAGCAGTACTTC	CASRTLGTGALYEQYF
11	.	.	TRBJ2-2	TRBV10-3	TGTGCCATCAGCGGCGGGAGGGAGCTGTTTTTT	CAISGGRELFF
13	once	.	TRBJ1-4	TRBV4-1	TGCGCCAGCAGCAACCCAGGTGATGAAAAACTGTTTTTT	CASSNPGDEKLFF
14	.	.	TRBJ2-1	TRBV6-4	TGTGCCAGCAGTGACTTCCCGACCCGGGATGAGCAGTTCTTC	CASSDFPTRDEQFF
15	.	TRBD1	TRBJ1-4	TRBV10-3	TGTGCCATAGGACAGGGATCTGCAACTAATGAAAAACTGTTTTTT	CAIGQGSATNEKLFF
18	few	.	TRBJ1-2	TRBV2	TGTGCCAGCAGCGCAAGGGGGGAAATTAACATAGTGTACTATGGCTACACCTTC	CASSARGEINIVYYGYTF
14	.	.	TRBJ2-7	TRBV28	TGTGCCAGCAGTGCAGAGTGGAGCTCCTACGAGCAGTACTTC	CASSAEWSSYEQYF
13	.	TRBD1	TRBJ2-2	TRBV7-9	TGTGCCAGCAGCTTCCAGGGGGCCGGGGAGCTGTTTTTT	CASSFQGAGELFF
13	once	.	TRBJ1-5	TRBV7-8	TGTGCCAGCAGCTTAAGTCAGGATCAGCCCCAGCATTTT	CASSLSQDQPQHF
14	once	.	TRBJ2-7	TRBV6-5	TGTGCCAGCAGTTACTCTCCAGGAGACTACGAGCAGTACTTC	CASSYSPGDYEQYF
14	once	.	TRBJ1-2	TRBV9	TGTGCCAGCACCGAGGGGGGGCGCGGCTATGGCTACACCTTC	CASTEGGRGYGYTF
13	.	.	TRBJ2-3	TRBV30	TGTGCCTGGAGTCTACAGGAGCGAGATACGCAGTATTTT	CAWSLQERDTQYF
13	few	.	TRBJ1-1	TRBV5-1	TGCGCCAGCTCGTCGGGGCGTGACACTGAAGCTTTCTTT	CASSSGRDTEAFF
14	.	.	TRBJ2-6	TRBV6-6	TGTGCCAGCCGCCGACGCTCTGGGGCCAACGTCCTGACTTTC	CASRRRSGANVLTF
16	.	.	TRBJ2-1	TRBV4-1	TGCGCCAGCAGCCATACGACGGACAGACTCAACAATGAGCAGTTCTTC	CASSHTTDRLNNEQFF
16	.	.	TRBJ2-1	TRBV4-2	TGTGCCAGCAGCCAAGATCGCCTTCTAGCTCCTAATGAGCAGTTCTTC	CASSQDRLLAPNEQFF